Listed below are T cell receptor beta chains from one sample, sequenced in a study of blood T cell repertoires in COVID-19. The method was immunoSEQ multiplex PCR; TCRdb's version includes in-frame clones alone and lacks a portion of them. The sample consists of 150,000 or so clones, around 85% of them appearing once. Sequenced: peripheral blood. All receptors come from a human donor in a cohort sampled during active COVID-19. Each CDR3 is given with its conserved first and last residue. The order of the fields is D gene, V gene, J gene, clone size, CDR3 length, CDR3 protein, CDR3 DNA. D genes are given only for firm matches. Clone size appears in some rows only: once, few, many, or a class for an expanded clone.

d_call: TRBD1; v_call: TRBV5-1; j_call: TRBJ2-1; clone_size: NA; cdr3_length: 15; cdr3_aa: CASSLEGTGGKRQFF; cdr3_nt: TGCGCCAGCAGCTTGGAAGGGACAGGGGGCAAGAGGCAGTTCTTC
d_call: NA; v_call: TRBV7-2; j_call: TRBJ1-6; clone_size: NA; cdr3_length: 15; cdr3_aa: CASSLQGQGNSPLHF; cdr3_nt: TGTGCCAGCAGCTTACAAGGGCAGGGGAATTCACCCCTCCACTTT
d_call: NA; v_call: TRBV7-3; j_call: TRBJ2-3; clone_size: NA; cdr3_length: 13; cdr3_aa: CASSLTTPDTQYF; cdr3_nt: TGTGCCAGCAGCTTAACGACACCGGATACGCAGTATTTT
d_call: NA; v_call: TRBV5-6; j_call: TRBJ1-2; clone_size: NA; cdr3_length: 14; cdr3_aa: CASSLWVQGHGYTF; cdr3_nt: TGTGCCAGCAGCTTGTGGGTGCAGGGCCATGGCTACACCTTC
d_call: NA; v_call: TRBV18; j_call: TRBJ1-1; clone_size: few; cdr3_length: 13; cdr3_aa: CASSQQGPGEAFF; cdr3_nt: TGTGCCAGCTCACAACAGGGACCAGGGGAAGCTTTCTTT
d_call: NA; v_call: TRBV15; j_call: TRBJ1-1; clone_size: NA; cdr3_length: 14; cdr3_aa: CATSTRGERTEAFF; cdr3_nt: TGTGCCACCAGCACCAGGGGTGAAAGGACTGAAGCTTTCTTT
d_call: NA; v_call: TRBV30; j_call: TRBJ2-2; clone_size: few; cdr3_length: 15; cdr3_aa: CAWASWSGITGELFF; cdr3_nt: TGTGCCTGGGCGTCTTGGTCAGGGATCACCGGGGAGCTGTTTTTT
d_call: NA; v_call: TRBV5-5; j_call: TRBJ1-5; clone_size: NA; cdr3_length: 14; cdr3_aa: CASSLGQTNQPQHF; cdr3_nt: TGTGCCAGCAGCTTGGGGCAGACAAATCAGCCCCAGCATTTT
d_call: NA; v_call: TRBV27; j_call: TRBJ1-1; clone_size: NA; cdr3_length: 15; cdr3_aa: CASSSLGGLNTEAFF; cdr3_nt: TGTGCCAGCAGTTCGCTGGGGGGGTTGAACACTGAAGCTTTCTTT
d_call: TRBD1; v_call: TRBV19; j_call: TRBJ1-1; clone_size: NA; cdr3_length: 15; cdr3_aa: CASEGLGQGNTEAFF; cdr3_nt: TGTGCCAGTGAGGGGCTAGGACAGGGGAACACTGAAGCTTTCTTT
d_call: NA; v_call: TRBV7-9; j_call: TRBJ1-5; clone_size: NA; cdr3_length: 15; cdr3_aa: CASSNRTGWNQPQHF; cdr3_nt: TGTGCCAGCAGCAACCGTACAGGATGGAATCAGCCCCAGCATTTT
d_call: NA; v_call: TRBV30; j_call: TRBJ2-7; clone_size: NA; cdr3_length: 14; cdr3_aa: CAWSTGVGHRPGDF; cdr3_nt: TGTGCCTGGTCGACAGGCGTCGGCCACAGGCCCGGGGACTTC
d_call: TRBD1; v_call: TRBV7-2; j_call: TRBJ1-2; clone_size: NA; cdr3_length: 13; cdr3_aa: CASSWTGDYGYTF; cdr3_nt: TGTGCCAGCAGCTGGACAGGGGATTATGGCTACACCTTC
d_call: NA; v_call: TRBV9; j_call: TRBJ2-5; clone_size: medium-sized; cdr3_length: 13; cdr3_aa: CASSPPQGQTQYF; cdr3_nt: TGTGCCAGCAGCCCCCCTCAGGGTCAGACCCAGTACTTC
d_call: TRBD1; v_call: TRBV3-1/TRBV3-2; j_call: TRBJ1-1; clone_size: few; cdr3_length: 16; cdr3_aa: CASSQAVGQGDTEAFF; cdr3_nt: TGTGCCAGCAGCCAAGCCGTAGGACAGGGGGACACTGAAGCTTTCTTT
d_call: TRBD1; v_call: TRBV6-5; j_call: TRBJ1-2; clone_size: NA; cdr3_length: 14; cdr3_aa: CASSYSAGQGGYTF; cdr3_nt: TGTGCCAGCAGTTACTCCGCCGGACAGGGAGGCTACACCTTC
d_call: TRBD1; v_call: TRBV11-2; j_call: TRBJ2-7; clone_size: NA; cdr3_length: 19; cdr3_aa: CASSHRGVSGTGDFGEQYF; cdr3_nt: TGTGCCAGCAGCCATCGTGGGGTCTCCGGGACAGGGGATTTCGGCGAGCAGTACTTC
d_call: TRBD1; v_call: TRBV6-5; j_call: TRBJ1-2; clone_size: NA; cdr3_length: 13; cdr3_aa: CASIRGPNYGYTF; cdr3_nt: TGTGCCAGCATCAGGGGGCCTAACTATGGCTACACCTTC
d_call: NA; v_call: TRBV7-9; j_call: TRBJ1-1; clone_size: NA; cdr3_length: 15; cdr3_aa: CASSPWGGADTEAFF; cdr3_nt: TGTGCCAGCAGCCCCTGGGGGGGGGCTGACACTGAAGCTTTCTTT
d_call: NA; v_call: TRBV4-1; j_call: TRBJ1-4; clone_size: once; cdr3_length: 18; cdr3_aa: CASSQTLSRTTTNEKLFF; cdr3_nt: TGCGCCAGCAGCCAGACGTTGAGTAGAACTACAACTAATGAAAAACTGTTTTTT
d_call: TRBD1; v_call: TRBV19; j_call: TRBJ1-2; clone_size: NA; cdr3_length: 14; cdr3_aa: CASNGQGSIYGYTF; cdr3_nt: TGTGCCAGCAACGGACAGGGGTCCATCTATGGCTACACCTTC
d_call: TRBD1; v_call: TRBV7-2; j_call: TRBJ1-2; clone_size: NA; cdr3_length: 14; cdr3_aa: CASSTTDRDYGYTF; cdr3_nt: TGTGCCAGCAGCACTACAGACAGGGACTATGGCTACACCTTC
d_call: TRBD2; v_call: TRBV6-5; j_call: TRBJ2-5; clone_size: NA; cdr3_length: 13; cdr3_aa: CASSWTSQETQYF; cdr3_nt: TGTGCCAGCAGTTGGACTAGCCAAGAGACCCAGTACTTC
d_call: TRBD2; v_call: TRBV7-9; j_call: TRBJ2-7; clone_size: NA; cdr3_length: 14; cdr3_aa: CASSEGLDFREQYF; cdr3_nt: TGTGCCAGCAGCGAGGGACTAGACTTTCGCGAGCAGTACTTC
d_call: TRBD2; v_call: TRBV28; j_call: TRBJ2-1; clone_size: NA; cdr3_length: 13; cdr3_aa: CASTILANNEQFF; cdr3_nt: TGTGCCAGCACCATACTAGCGAACAATGAGCAGTTCTTC
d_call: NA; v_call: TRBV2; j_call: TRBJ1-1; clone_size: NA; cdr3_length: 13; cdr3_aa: CASSEGQGYEAFF; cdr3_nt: TGTGCCAGCAGTGAGGGGCAGGGATATGAAGCTTTCTTT
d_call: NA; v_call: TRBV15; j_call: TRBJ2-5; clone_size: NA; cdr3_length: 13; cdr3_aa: CATTTGREETQYF; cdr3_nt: TGTGCCACCACGACAGGTCGAGAGGAGACCCAGTACTTC
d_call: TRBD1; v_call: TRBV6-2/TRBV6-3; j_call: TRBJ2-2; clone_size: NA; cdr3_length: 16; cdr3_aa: CASSSQTGPNTGELFF; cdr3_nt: TGTGCCAGCAGCTCCCAGACAGGGCCTAACACCGGGGAGCTGTTTTTT
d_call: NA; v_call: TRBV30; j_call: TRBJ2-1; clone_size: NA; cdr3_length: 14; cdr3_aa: CAWRLQISYNEQFF; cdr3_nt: TGTGCCTGGAGGCTACAGATATCCTACAATGAGCAGTTCTTC
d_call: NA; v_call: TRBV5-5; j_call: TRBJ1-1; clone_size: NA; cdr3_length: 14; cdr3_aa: CASTTGPQNTEAFF; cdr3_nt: TGTGCCAGCACCACAGGTCCACAGAACACTGAAGCTTTCTTT
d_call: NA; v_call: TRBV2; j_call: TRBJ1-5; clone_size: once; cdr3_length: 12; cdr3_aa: CASKGDHQPQHF; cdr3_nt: TGTGCCAGCAAAGGGGATCATCAGCCCCAGCATTTT
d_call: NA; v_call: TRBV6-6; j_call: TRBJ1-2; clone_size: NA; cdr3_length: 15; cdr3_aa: CASSYAPGLDYGYTF; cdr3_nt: TGTGCCAGCAGTTACGCTCCAGGGTTGGACTATGGCTACACCTTC
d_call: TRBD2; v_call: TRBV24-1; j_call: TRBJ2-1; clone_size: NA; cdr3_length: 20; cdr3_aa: CATSDWTSGRGSPSYNEQFF; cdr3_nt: TGTGCCACCAGTGATTGGACTAGCGGGAGAGGGTCACCCTCCTACAATGAGCAGTTCTTC
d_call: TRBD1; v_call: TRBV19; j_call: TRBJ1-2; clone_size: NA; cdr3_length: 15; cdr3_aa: CASSSTGEVVYGYTF; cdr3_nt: TGTGCCAGTAGTTCGACAGGGGAGGTGGTCTATGGCTACACCTTC
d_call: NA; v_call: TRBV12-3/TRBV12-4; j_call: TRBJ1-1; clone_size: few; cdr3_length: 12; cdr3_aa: CASSPLAAEAFF; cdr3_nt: TGTGCCAGCAGCCCTCTGGCGGCTGAAGCTTTCTTT
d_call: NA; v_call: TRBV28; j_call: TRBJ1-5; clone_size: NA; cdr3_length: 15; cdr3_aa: CASRQRGIRNQPQHF; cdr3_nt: TGTGCCAGCAGACAGAGGGGGATCCGCAATCAGCCCCAGCATTTT
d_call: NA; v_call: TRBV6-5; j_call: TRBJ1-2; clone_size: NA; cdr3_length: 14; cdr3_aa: CASGRGAGDYGYTF; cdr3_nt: TGTGCCAGCGGTCGGGGGGCCGGGGATTATGGCTACACCTTC
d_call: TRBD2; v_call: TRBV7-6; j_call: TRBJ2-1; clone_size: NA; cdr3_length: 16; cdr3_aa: CASSLFASGSVNEQFF; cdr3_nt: TGTGCCAGCAGCTTATTTGCTAGCGGGAGTGTTAATGAGCAGTTCTTC
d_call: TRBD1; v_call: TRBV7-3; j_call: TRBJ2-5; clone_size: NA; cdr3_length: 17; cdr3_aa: CASSSTGAFQRVKTQYF; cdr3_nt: TGTGCCAGCAGCTCGACAGGGGCCTTCCAACGGGTTAAGACCCAGTACTTC
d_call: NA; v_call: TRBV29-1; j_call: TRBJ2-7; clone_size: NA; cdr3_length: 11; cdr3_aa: CSVQGTYEQYF; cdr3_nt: TGCAGCGTCCAGGGGACCTACGAGCAGTACTTC
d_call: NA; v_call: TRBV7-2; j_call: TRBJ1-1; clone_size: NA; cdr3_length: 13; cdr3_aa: CASSLLRGAEAFF; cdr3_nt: TGTGCCAGCAGCTTACTCCGGGGGGCTGAAGCTTTCTTT
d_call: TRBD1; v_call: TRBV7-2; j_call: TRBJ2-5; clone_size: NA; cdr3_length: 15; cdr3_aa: CASSTNRGPGETQYF; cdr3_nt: TGTGCCAGCAGTACAAACAGGGGGCCGGGGGAGACCCAGTACTTC
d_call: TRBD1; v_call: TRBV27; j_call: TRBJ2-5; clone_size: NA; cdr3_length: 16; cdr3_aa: CASSLLGTGVRETQYF; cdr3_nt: TGTGCCAGCAGTTTACTGGGGACAGGGGTCCGAGAGACCCAGTACTTC
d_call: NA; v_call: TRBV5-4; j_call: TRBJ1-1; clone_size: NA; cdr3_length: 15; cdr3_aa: CASSLGSGANTEAFF; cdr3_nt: TGTGCCAGCAGCTTGGGCTCAGGGGCGAACACTGAAGCTTTCTTT
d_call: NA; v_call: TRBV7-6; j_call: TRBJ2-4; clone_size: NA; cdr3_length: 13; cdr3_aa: CASSLGGPDIQYF; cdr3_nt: TGTGCCAGCAGCTTAGGCGGGCCCGACATTCAGTACTTC
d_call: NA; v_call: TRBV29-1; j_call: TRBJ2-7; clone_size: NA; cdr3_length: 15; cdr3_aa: CSVEFHLRGPYEQYF; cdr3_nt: TGCAGCGTTGAATTTCATCTGCGGGGTCCCTACGAGCAGTACTTC
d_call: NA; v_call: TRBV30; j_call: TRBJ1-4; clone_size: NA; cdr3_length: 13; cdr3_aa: CAWSSGGGEKLFF; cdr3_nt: TGTGCCTGGAGTTCGGGAGGCGGGGAAAAACTGTTTTTT
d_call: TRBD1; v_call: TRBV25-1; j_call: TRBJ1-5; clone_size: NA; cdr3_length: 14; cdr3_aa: CASTGAGGHQPQHF; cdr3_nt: TGTGCCAGCACTGGGGCAGGGGGGCATCAGCCCCAGCATTTT
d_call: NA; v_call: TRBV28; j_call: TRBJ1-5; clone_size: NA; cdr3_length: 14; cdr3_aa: CASSLYRTVGPQHF; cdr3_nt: TGTGCCAGCAGTTTATACAGGACGGTCGGGCCCCAGCATTTT
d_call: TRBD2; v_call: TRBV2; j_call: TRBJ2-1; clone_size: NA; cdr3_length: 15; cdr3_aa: CASRGAGGIYHEQFF; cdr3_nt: TGTGCCTCCAGGGGGGCGGGAGGGATTTACCATGAGCAGTTCTTC
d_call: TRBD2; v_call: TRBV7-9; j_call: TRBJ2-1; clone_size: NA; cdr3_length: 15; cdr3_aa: CASSISSGVYNEQFF; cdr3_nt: TGTGCCAGCAGCATATCTAGCGGGGTCTACAATGAGCAGTTCTTC
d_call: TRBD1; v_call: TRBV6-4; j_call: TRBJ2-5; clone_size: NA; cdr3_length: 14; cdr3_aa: CASSDTGGKETQYF; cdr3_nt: TGTGCCAGCAGCGATACAGGGGGCAAGGAGACCCAGTACTTC
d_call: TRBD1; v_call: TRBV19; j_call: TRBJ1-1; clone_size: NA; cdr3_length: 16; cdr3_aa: CASSPWDRGQSTEAFF; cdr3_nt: TGTGCCAGTAGTCCTTGGGACAGGGGGCAAAGCACTGAAGCTTTCTTT
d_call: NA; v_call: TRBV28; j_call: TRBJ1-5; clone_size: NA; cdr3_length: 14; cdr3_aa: CASSGPYSNQPQHF; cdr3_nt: TGTGCCAGCAGTGGGCCTTATAGCAATCAGCCCCAGCATTTT
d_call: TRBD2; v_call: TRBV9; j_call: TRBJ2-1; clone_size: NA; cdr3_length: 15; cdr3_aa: CASSVASGGAYEQFF; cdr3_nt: TGTGCCAGCAGCGTGGCTAGCGGGGGGGCCTATGAGCAGTTCTTC
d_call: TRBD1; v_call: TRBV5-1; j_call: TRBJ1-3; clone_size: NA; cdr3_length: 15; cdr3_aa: CASSLWGTGENTIYF; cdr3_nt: TGCGCCAGCAGCTTGTGGGGGACAGGGGAAAACACCATATATTTT
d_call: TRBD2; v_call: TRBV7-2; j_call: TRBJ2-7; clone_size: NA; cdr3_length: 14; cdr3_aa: CASSSSGRVYEQYF; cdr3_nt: TGTGCCAGCAGCTCTAGCGGGAGGGTCTACGAGCAGTACTTC
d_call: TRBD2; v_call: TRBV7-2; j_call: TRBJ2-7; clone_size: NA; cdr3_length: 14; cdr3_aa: CASSLTSGAYEQYF; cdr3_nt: TGTGCCAGCAGCTTAACTAGCGGGGCCTACGAGCAGTACTTC
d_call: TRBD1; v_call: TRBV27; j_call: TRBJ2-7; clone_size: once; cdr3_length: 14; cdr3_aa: CASSFSQGAREQYF; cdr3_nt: TGTGCCAGCAGTTTTTCGCAGGGGGCGCGCGAGCAGTACTTC